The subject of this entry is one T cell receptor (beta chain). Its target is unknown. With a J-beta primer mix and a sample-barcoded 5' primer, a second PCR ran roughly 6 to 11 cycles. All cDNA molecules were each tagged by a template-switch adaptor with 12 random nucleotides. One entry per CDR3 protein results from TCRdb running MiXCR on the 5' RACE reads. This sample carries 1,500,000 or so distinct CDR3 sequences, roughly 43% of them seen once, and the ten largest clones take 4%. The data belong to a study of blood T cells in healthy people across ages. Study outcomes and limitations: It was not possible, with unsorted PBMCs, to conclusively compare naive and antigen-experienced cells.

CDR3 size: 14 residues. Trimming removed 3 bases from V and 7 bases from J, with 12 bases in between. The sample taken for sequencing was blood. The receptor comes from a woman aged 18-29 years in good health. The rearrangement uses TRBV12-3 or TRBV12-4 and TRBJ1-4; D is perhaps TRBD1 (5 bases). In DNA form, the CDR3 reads TGTGCCAGCAGTTTCTTAGGGGTGGGTGAAAAACTGTTTTTT. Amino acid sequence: CASSFLGVGEKLFF.